This T cell receptor beta chain was sequenced during a study of low-dose radiotherapy and immunotherapy resistance in tumors. The overall study: Those assigned to Cohort 2 were treated with 1 Gy per fraction every two weeks (13 Gy in total over 26 weeks). The 200 mg/m2 dose of intravenous cyclophosphamide was given every two weeks, one day before radiation and immunotherapy.

The time point is: after trial treatment. Treatment: LDRT plus nivolumab, ipilimumab, low-dose cyclophosphamide and aspirin (RACIN trial). In the RACIN dose-escalation trial, donors got nivolumab plus ipilimumab with aspirin, cyclophosphamide and radiotherapy. This clonotype was detected ten times or more. TRAV- and TRBV-specific primers were used for first-strand cDNA, which covered alpha and beta chains. Both a constant-region primer and a V-primer adapter served to amplify TCRs across about 20 PCR cycles. TCRdb analysed the reads with MiXCR anew, one entry per CDR3 protein. The sample lists 30,000 to 40,000 distinct CDR3 sequences, more than 20% occurring once. The CDR3 length is 14 residues. Trimming cost V 1 base and J 1 base, with 8 bases left between them. Germline V CDR1 and CDR2: MNHEY, SVGEGT.

J is TRBJ2-7 and V is TRBV6-2 or TRBV6-3; the D is unclear. The sequences come from PBMCs, collected after low-dose radiotherapy plus immunotherapy. This TCR derives from a female donor with ovarian cancer. The chain's CDR3 is CASSYLDGSYEQYF. As DNA, the CDR3 is TGTGCCAGCAGTTACTTGGACGGTTCCTACGAGCAGTACTTC.